Detailed here is one T cell receptor delta chain. What it binds is not known. The DNA is omitted, as the CDR3 cannot be located on it reliably, and the CDR3 follows TCRdb's listing. The sample originates from a study of Vδ1+ human thymocytes. Study conclusions and caveats: Around 18% of thymic delta-chain sequences were Vdelta2, with few Vdelta3, unlike blood Vdelta1+ controls. TRD repertoires were essentially private, unlike widely shared TRG clonotypes. Thymic TRG and TRD repertoires appeared highly polyclonal, with Gaussian CDR3 length distributions.

RNA was extracted from the cells and then reverse transcribed. CDR3 amplicons came from multiplex PCR with pooled V-gene forward and constant-region reverse primers. TCRdb reprocessed the multiplex PCR reads through CATT. The data hold roughly 55,000 delta-chain clones, with roughly 15% observed a single time. Thymocytes were sorted as CD3+ TCRVdelta1+ TCRVdelta2- after alphabeta T cell depletion. Purity of the sorted Vdelta1+ thymocytes ranged from roughly 96% to 99.6%. Per germline, CDR1 TSWWSYY and CDR2 QGS. The CDR3 is 23 residues long, ends included. The sample consisted of Vdelta1+ gamma-delta thymocytes from the thymus. Subset noted: FACS-sorted CD3+ TCRalphabeta- TCRVdelta1+ TCRVdelta2- thymocytes. The V and J genes are TRDV1 and TRDJ1; no DNA check was done on the table's D call, TRDD3. This TCR derives from a boy younger than two who had congenital heart surgery. The chain's CDR3 is CALGELKLSFWRGTRGHTDKLIF.